This TCR beta chain was profiled in a study of blood T cell repertoires in COVID-19 (dated by TCRdb to about 2020). Looking at the study overall: Collaborator samples came from the United States, Italy and Spain and covered acute and convalescent phases of COVID-19. Deeply sampled blood TCRbeta repertoires from subjects exposed to, actively infected with, or recovered from COVID-19 were included in the dataset. A freely available public database, intended as a resource for researchers studying the immune response to SARS-CoV-2, is where the repertoires were released. A de-identified subject ID, COVID-19 status, age in years and sex were almost always included in the sample metadata. Samples were obtained from the ongoing ImmuneRACE study (first 160 participants) and from about 1,300 subjects provided by 6 global collaborators. Where available, HLA class I and class II types were obtained from metadata supplied by the sample provider rather than from assay-based typing. The material from the prospective study consisted of cDNA or gDNA derived from T cells, B-cell-depleted T cells, or PBMCs. Broad study findings and their caveats: The quantity of clinical and demographic metadata differed by source and by participant and was supplied without curation.

The CDR3 has 14 amino acids, counting the end cysteine and phenylalanine. The retained sequence is limited to the CDR3, 42 bases, with the frame set at the first base. At the junction V is shortened by 4 bases and J by 3 bases, with 13 bases in between. The germline V gene sets CDR1 to SGDLS and CDR2 to YYNGEE. A word on this clone: Its binding antigen is unknown. Base qualities are not recorded, but no much larger clone differs from it by a single base.

The immunoSEQ Assay, a bias-controlled multiplex PCR, was used to amplify TCRbeta CDR3 regions from genomic DNA. The source study handled its data this way. The number of nucleated cells in each sample was estimated from the amplification of reference gene primers within the assay. Sequence reads were collapsed and filtered to measure the absolute abundance of every unique TCRbeta CDR3 rearrangement. For each sample, productive Simpson clonality was calculated as the square root of Simpson's diversity index over productive rearrangements. As stored in TCRdb, this immuneACCESS dataset retains in-frame rearrangements with V and J assigned. A fraction of the clones does not appear; measured against another copy, unresolved V genes explain less than half of the discrepancy, and the remainder lacks a known reason. V and J calls and clone size are as listed in that table; D and trimming were resolved from the DNA. The sample table holds roughly 300,000 clones, of which about 89% were seen once. 5% to 7% of the sample is in the top ten clones.

Samples from volunteer blood donors who had recovered from COVID-19 were contributed by a second Seattle source. Collaborating institutions collected whole blood in K2EDTA tubes following their own protocols. For TCRbeta analysis, collaborators shipped samples in one of three forms: frozen whole blood, isolated PBMCs, or DNA extracted from either of those sample types. The sample comprised peripheral blood. The chain was built from TRBV9 and TRBJ1-1, and the D gene may be TRBD1, 6 bases matching. This receptor was obtained from a man between 18 and 29 years old who had recovered from COVID-19. For the CDR3, the sequence is CASSPQGWDTEAFF. The nucleotide sequence reads as follows: TGTGCCAGCAGCCCTCAGGGGTGGGACACTGAAGCTTTCTTT.